This is a list of T cell receptor beta chains from one sample in a study of blood T cell repertoires in COVID-19. Measured with immunoSEQ multiplex PCR; TCRdb has only the in-frame clones, and not every one. The table lists roughly 250,000 clones, approximately 88% of them singletons. Sequenced sample: PBMCs or T cells enriched from blood (not recorded which). The receptors here all came from a woman in her 40s with acute COVID-19. Each CDR3 is given with its conserved first and last residue. A D gene is named only where the DNA matches it firmly. Clone sizes are given selectively: once, few, many, or a class where the clone is expanded.

d_call	v_call	clone_size	j_call	cdr3_aa	cdr3_nt
-	TRBV2	-	TRBJ1-3	CASIAGAGNTIYF	TGTGCCAGCATCGCAGGGGCTGGAAACACCATATATTTT
-	TRBV9	-	TRBJ2-7	CASSDRLGGEEQYF	TGTGCCAGCAGCGACCGACTAGGTGGGGAGGAGCAGTACTTC
-	TRBV3-1/TRBV3-2	-	TRBJ1-5	CASSQFADQPQHF	TGTGCCAGCAGCCAATTCGCGGATCAGCCCCAGCATTTT
-	TRBV7-2	many	TRBJ2-2	CASRTGSHTGELFF	TGTGCCAGCCGGACGGGGAGCCACACCGGGGAGCTGTTTTTT
TRBD2	TRBV27	-	TRBJ2-1	CASSLTPAGGLGKQFF	TGTGCCAGCAGTTTAACCCCAGCGGGAGGGTTAGGGAAGCAGTTCTTC
-	TRBV30	-	TRBJ1-1	CAWGRHEGANTEAFF	TGTGCCTGGGGCAGGCATGAAGGGGCGAACACTGAAGCTTTCTTT
TRBD1	TRBV25-1	-	TRBJ2-2	CASSGMDRGPGELFF	TGTGCCAGCAGTGGGATGGACAGGGGCCCCGGGGAGCTGTTTTTT
TRBD2	TRBV3-1/TRBV3-2	-	TRBJ2-7	CASSHSGGEQYF	TGTGCCAGCAGCCACTCGGGAGGCGAGCAGTACTTC
TRBD2	TRBV10-2	-	TRBJ2-1	CASNGRAGNEQFF	TGCGCCAGCAACGGGAGGGCCGGCAATGAGCAGTTCTTC
TRBD2	TRBV3-1/TRBV3-2	-	TRBJ2-5	CASSPRPSGRETQYF	TGTGCCAGCAGCCCACGCCCTAGCGGGAGGGAGACCCAGTACTTC
TRBD1	TRBV5-4	-	TRBJ2-6	CASSPRDRVGANVLTF	TGTGCCAGCAGCCCGCGGGACAGGGTAGGGGCCAACGTCCTGACTTTC
TRBD1	TRBV5-4	-	TRBJ1-2	CASSFPTGDYGYTF	TGTGCCAGCAGCTTTCCGACAGGGGATTATGGCTACACCTTC
-	TRBV7-9	-	TRBJ2-7	CASSPQLADNEQYF	TGTGCCAGCAGCCCCCAATTGGCGGATAACGAGCAGTACTTC
-	TRBV9	once	TRBJ1-3	CASSVVSSGNTIYF	TGTGCCAGCAGCGTAGTGAGCTCTGGAAACACCATATATTTT
TRBD1	TRBV28	-	TRBJ2-1	CASSPARGTSDNEQFF	TGTGCCAGCAGTCCCGCCAGGGGGACCTCCGACAATGAGCAGTTCTTC
TRBD1	TRBV14	-	TRBJ2-5	CASSQGQVPETQYF	TGTGCCAGCAGCCAGGGACAGGTCCCAGAGACCCAGTACTTC
-	TRBV12-3/TRBV12-4	-	TRBJ1-2	CASSRQAGYGYTF	TGTGCCAGCAGTCGACAGGCGGGCTATGGCTACACCTTC
TRBD2	TRBV7-2	once	TRBJ2-3	CASSTLAGDTDTQYF	TGTGCCAGCAGCACACTAGCGGGAGACACAGATACGCAGTATTTT
-	TRBV28	-	TRBJ2-5	CASSGRGLAQETQYF	TGTGCCAGCAGCGGCAGGGGATTGGCGCAAGAGACCCAGTACTTC
TRBD1	TRBV7-2	-	TRBJ1-1	CASSRQGDTEAFF	TGTGCCAGCAGCCGACAGGGAGACACTGAAGCTTTCTTT
TRBD1	TRBV19	-	TRBJ1-1	CASSIVVATGRSTEAFF	TGTGCCAGTAGTATAGTCGTGGCGACAGGGAGGAGCACTGAAGCTTTCTTT
TRBD1	TRBV29-1	-	TRBJ1-3	CSVVTGGRNTIYF	TGCAGCGTGGTGACAGGGGGGAGAAACACCATATATTTT
-	TRBV20-1	once	TRBJ2-1	CSATNNEQFF	TGCAGTGCTACTAACAATGAGCAGTTCTTC
-	TRBV19	-	TRBJ1-2	CASSISGGAHSYGYTF	TGTGCCAGTAGTATCAGCGGGGGGGCGCATAGCTATGGCTACACCTTC
TRBD1	TRBV28	-	TRBJ2-5	CATGQVQETQYF	TGTGCCACAGGACAGGTCCAAGAGACCCAGTACTTC
TRBD1	TRBV5-1	-	TRBJ2-4	CASSAGQGNIQYF	TGCGCCAGCAGCGCGGGACAGGGAAACATTCAGTACTTC
TRBD2	TRBV5-6	-	TRBJ2-2	CASSLWTSGRRELFF	TGTGCCAGCAGCTTGTGGACTAGCGGGAGACGGGAGCTGTTTTTT
TRBD1	TRBV7-9	-	TRBJ2-7	CASSSGTANSYEQYF	TGTGCCAGCAGCTCCGGGACAGCGAACTCCTACGAGCAGTACTTC
TRBD1	TRBV30	-	TRBJ1-1	CAWKGTGPPRNTEAFF	TGTGCCTGGAAAGGGACAGGTCCTCCCCGGAACACTGAAGCTTTCTTT
TRBD2	TRBV7-9	once	TRBJ2-4	CASSPGLAIGLAKNIQYF	TGTGCCAGCAGCCCGGGACTAGCGATAGGTCTAGCCAAAAACATTCAGTACTTC
-	TRBV5-1	-	TRBJ1-2	CASSLNSNYGYTF	TGCGCCAGCAGCTTGAACTCCAACTATGGCTACACCTTC
TRBD2	TRBV11-2	-	TRBJ2-2	CASSLDGLAGGLHGELFF	TGTGCCAGCAGCTTAGACGGACTAGCGGGAGGGCTGCACGGGGAGCTGTTTTTT
TRBD1	TRBV28	-	TRBJ1-4	CASSVGTGYEKLFF	TGTGCCAGCAGTGTTGGGACAGGTTATGAAAAACTGTTTTTT
-	TRBV18	few	TRBJ1-3	CASSPRFEVRAFSGNTIYF	TGTGCCAGCTCACCACGGTTTGAGGTCAGGGCATTCTCTGGAAACACCATATATTTT
TRBD1	TRBV18	-	TRBJ1-2	CASSPDREHYGYTF	TGTGCCAGCTCACCGGACAGGGAACACTATGGCTACACCTTC
TRBD1	TRBV19	-	TRBJ1-1	CASSTQMTGDIGAFF	TGTGCCAGTAGTACCCAAATGACAGGGGATATCGGCGCTTTCTTT
-	TRBV18	-	TRBJ1-6	CASSPVAGSSPLHF	TGTGCCAGCTCACCAGTGGCAGGGTCTTCACCCCTCCACTTT
TRBD2	TRBV7-9	-	TRBJ2-7	CASSPGASGRDSYEQYF	TGTGCCAGCAGCCCCGGGGCTAGCGGGAGGGACTCCTACGAGCAGTACTTC
TRBD2	TRBV29-1	-	TRBJ2-7	CSVDAGGTSYEQYF	TGCAGCGTTGACGCGGGAGGGACCTCCTACGAGCAGTACTTC
-	TRBV7-3	-	TRBJ2-1	CASSLSGGAHYNEQFF	TGTGCCAGCAGCTTATCGGGGGGCGCCCACTACAATGAGCAGTTCTTC
TRBD1	TRBV2	-	TRBJ1-6	CASRRGLGNSPLHF	TGTGCCAGCAGGAGGGGGCTGGGGAATTCACCCCTCCACTTT
-	TRBV28	-	TRBJ2-2	CASSSPGQNTGELFF	TGTGCCAGCAGTTCCCCGGGACAAAACACCGGGGAGCTGTTTTTT
TRBD2	TRBV19	-	TRBJ2-5	CASTFSGGSETQYF	TGTGCCAGTACCTTCTCGGGGGGGTCAGAGACCCAGTACTTC
TRBD1	TRBV18	-	TRBJ2-2	CASSRGQGHTGELFF	TGTGCCAGCTCACGAGGACAGGGACACACCGGGGAGCTGTTTTTT
-	TRBV7-9	-	TRBJ2-2	CASNLVGAASTGELFF	TGTGCCAGCAATCTCGTGGGAGCGGCGAGCACCGGGGAGCTGTTTTTT
-	TRBV6-5	-	TRBJ1-3	CASSPGGNTIYF	TGTGCCAGCAGCCCAGGCGGAAACACCATATATTTT
-	TRBV9	-	TRBJ2-3	CASSVAPRGGISTDTQYF	TGTGCCAGCAGCGTAGCCCCCAGGGGAGGGATTAGCACAGATACGCAGTATTTT
TRBD2	TRBV7-9	-	TRBJ2-7	CASREVLGTSGSYEQYF	TGTGCCAGCAGGGAAGTGCTGGGGACTAGCGGGAGTTACGAGCAGTACTTC
-	TRBV11-2	-	TRBJ2-3	CASSSSIGGRTDTQYF	TGTGCCAGCAGCTCTTCCATTGGGGGCAGGACAGATACGCAGTATTTT
TRBD1	TRBV20-1	-	TRBJ1-2	CSASTGGGKIGYTF	TGCAGTGCAAGTACAGGGGGCGGGAAAATTGGCTACACCTTC
-	TRBV11-2	-	TRBJ1-2	CASSPRDNYYGYTF	TGTGCCAGCAGCCCCCGGGACAACTACTATGGCTACACCTTC